The TCR beta chain described here comes from a study of blood T cell repertoires in COVID-19. Study-level information: Acute and convalescent COVID-19 samples came from the United States, Italy and Spain.

Germline CDR1 is SQVTM and CDR2 is ANQGSEA. The CDR3 sequence is 12 residues long. With 7 bases removed from V and 0 bases from J, the gap between germline ends came to 9 bases. The assay was immunoSEQ multiplex PCR, and TCRdb's table has in-frame clones only and misses some. The table includes approximately 500,000 clones, about 89% detected once. This chain links TRBV29-1 with TRBJ1-1; tentatively, D is TRBD1 (6 bases). This receptor was obtained from a woman in her fifties or sixties with COVID-19, enrolled during active disease. The sample comprised peripheral blood. CDR3 sequence: CSGGAMNTEAFF. DNA for the CDR3: TGCAGCGGGGGGGCCATGAACACTGAAGCTTTCTTT.